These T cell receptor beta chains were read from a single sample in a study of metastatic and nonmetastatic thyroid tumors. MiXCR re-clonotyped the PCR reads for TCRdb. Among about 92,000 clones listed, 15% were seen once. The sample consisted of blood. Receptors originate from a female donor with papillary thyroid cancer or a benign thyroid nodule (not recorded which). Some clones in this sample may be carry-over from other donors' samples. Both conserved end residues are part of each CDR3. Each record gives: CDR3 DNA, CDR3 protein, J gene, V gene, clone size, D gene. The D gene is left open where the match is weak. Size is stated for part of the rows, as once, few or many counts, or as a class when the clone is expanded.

TGCAGTGCTACCGGACCTTACCAAGAGACCCAGTACTTC | CSATGPYQETQYF | TRBJ2-5 | TRBV20-1 | few | NA
TGTGCCAGCAGCAAGGGGACGGAGTACAATGAGCAGTTCTTC | CASSKGTEYNEQFF | TRBJ2-1 | TRBV7-2 | many | NA
TGTGCCAGCAGCTCCGACTACTTACAAGAGACCCAGTACTTC | CASSSDYLQETQYF | TRBJ2-5 | TRBV6-1 | NA | NA
TGTGCCAGCAGTTTAAAAGTCGGAAACACCATATATTTT | CASSLKVGNTIYF | TRBJ1-3 | TRBV27 | many | NA
TGTGCCAGCAGCATTTACAGAAGCTCTGGGGCCAACGTCCTGACTTTC | CASSIYRSSGANVLTF | TRBJ2-6 | TRBV7-9 | many | NA
TGTGCCAGCTCACGTGACAGGGTAAGAACTGGAGCTTTCTTT | CASSRDRVRTGAFF | TRBJ1-1 | TRBV18 | many | TRBD1
TGTGCCAGCAGCTTCGGGACTGAGGCTGAAGCTTTCTTT | CASSFGTEAEAFF | TRBJ1-1 | TRBV5-5 | NA | NA
TGTGCCAGCAGTTGGACATGGAATCTCTGGAACACTGAAGCTTTCTTT | CASSWTWNLWNTEAFF | TRBJ1-1 | TRBV28 | few | NA
TGTGCCAGCAGCCAAGATCCAGGAAATGTTGGCTACACCTTC | CASSQDPGNVGYTF | TRBJ1-2 | TRBV3-1 | many | NA
TGTGCCAGCAGTGGGGAAACTTGGGATACGCAGTATTTT | CASSGETWDTQYF | TRBJ2-3 | TRBV7-2 | NA | NA
TGTGCCAGCAGCCAACACTGGGACAGGGCGTTCTTC | CASSQHWDRAFF | TRBJ2-1 | TRBV14 | many | TRBD1
TGTGCCAGCAGCGTAGGGGTCCGGGGGGGCCTGGACGAGCAGTACTTC | CASSVGVRGGLDEQYF | TRBJ2-7 | TRBV9 | many | TRBD2
TGTGCCAGCAGCCTCTGGGGGGAGAGCACTGAACCTTTCTTT | CASSLWGESTEPFF | TRBJ1-1 | TRBV6-1 | NA | NA
TGCGCCAGCAGCCAAGAAGACCTGGGGGCGAGTGAGCAGTACTTC | CASSQEDLGASEQYF | TRBJ2-7 | TRBV4-1 | many | NA
TGTGCCAGCAGCCTGTGGGACAGAGCCACTGAAGCTTTCTTT | CASSLWDRATEAFF | TRBJ1-1 | TRBV7-9 | many | TRBD1
TGTGCCAGCAGCTCGCCAGGGTACGATGGCTACACCTTC | CASSSPGYDGYTF | TRBJ1-2 | TRBV5-5 | many | NA
TGTGCCAGTAGTTACTCGGGAGCGTATGGATACACCTTC | CASSYSGAYGYTF | TRBJ1-2 | TRBV6-2/TRBV6-3 | NA | NA
TGTAGTCATCTAGGGGGAGGCTACACCTTC | CSHLGGGYTF | TRBJ1-2 | TRBV20-1 | many | NA
TGTGCCAGCAGCCAAGATGGCCTTGCCAGAGGCTACACCTTC | CASSQDGLARGYTF | TRBJ1-2 | TRBV4-2 | many | NA
TGTGCCAGCAGCCATTACTACGAGCAGTACTTC | CASSHYYEQYF | TRBJ2-7 | TRBV6-2/TRBV6-3 | many | NA
TGTGCCAGCTCACCACAGATAGGAGGGAACGAGCAGTACTTC | CASSPQIGGNEQYF | TRBJ2-7 | TRBV18 | many | NA
TGTGCCAGCAGCTTAGAAGGACTCCCGAGCTCCTACGAGCAGTACTTC | CASSLEGLPSSYEQYF | TRBJ2-7 | TRBV11-1 | many | NA
TGTGCCAGCAAGGGGACAGGAGGCGCAGGCAATCAGCCCAAGCATTTT | CASKGTGGAGNQPKHF | TRBJ1-5 | TRBV28 | few | TRBD1
TGTGCCAGCATTGGGGAGGACATGAACACTGAAGCTTCCTTT | CASIGEDMNTEASF | TRBJ1-1 | TRBV28 | few | NA
TGTGCCTGGAGTGAGGCAACTAATGAAAAACTGTTTTTT | CAWSEATNEKLFF | TRBJ1-4 | TRBV30 | many | NA
TGTGCCAGTATGCGGGAGGGAACGGCCGGGGACTATACGCAGTATTTT | CASMREGTAGDYTQYF | TRBJ2-3 | TRBV19 | many | TRBD2
TGTGCCAGCACACGCCTCGGAGAGCAGTTCTTC | CASTRLGEQFF | TRBJ2-1 | TRBV27 | many | NA
TGTGCCAGCAGCCGTCTGAGATTCCCGGGACAGGTGAATGGCTACACCTTC | CASSRLRFPGQVNGYTF | TRBJ1-2 | TRBV28 | many | TRBD1
TGTGCCAGCAGCTCACAGGGATGGGAGCAGTACTTC | CASSSQGWEQYF | TRBJ2-7 | TRBV7-9 | many | NA
TGTGCCAGCAGTGACGGGAGTAGCGGGGGCTCAGATACGCAGTATTTT | CASSDGSSGGSDTQYF | TRBJ2-3 | TRBV6-4 | many | TRBD2
TGTGCCAGCAGCTCCGGGACTAGTGTCTACGAGCAGTACTTC | CASSSGTSVYEQYF | TRBJ2-7 | TRBV7-6 | NA | TRBD2
TGCAGTGCTACGGGAATCTGGACTAGCGGGGGGCAGTTCTTC | CSATGIWTSGGQFF | TRBJ2-1 | TRBV20-1 | many | TRBD2
TGTGCCAGCAGCCAAGTTAACAGGAAAGAGACCCAGTACTTC | CASSQVNRKETQYF | TRBJ2-5 | TRBV3-1 | many | NA
TGTGCCAGCATACCGACTCCGAACACCGGGGAGATGTTTTTT | CASIPTPNTGEMFF | TRBJ2-2 | TRBV28 | NA | NA
TGCAGTGCGAGCCGGGACGGTCTCAGAGAGCAGTACTTC | CSASRDGLREQYF | TRBJ2-7 | TRBV20-1 | NA | NA
TGTGCCACCAGCAGAGATGGGGTGATAGTGAACACTGAAGCTTTCTTT | CATSRDGVIVNTEAFF | TRBJ1-1 | TRBV15 | many | NA
TGCAGTGCCCACAAAACCGGGACTAGCGGGGCAGGTCAGGTCTTC | CSAHKTGTSGAGQVF | TRBJ2-1 | TRBV20-1 | many | TRBD2
TGCGCCAGCAGCCAATACTCTGGGGAGAGTTCACCCCTCCACTTT | CASSQYSGESSPLHF | TRBJ1-6 | TRBV4-1 | many | NA
TGTGCCATCAAGGCAACCCCTGGTAACTATGGCTACACCTTC | CAIKATPGNYGYTF | TRBJ1-2 | TRBV6-1 | NA | NA
TGTGCCAGCAGGCCGACAGCAGGGAATCAGCCCCAGCATTTT | CASRPTAGNQPQHF | TRBJ1-5 | TRBV6-1 | NA | NA
TGCAGTGCTAGGGGGGACTACGAGCAGTACTTC | CSARGDYEQYF | TRBJ2-7 | TRBV20-1 | many | NA
TGCAGTGCCCTCCCTCCCGGGACTAGCGGGGGGTTCGAGCAGTACTTC | CSALPPGTSGGFEQYF | TRBJ2-7 | TRBV20-1 | many | TRBD2
TGTGCCAGCAGTCCGTCTTCCTACAATGAGCAGTTCTTC | CASSPSSYNEQFF | TRBJ2-1 | TRBV5-6 | NA | NA
TGTGCCAGTCGAAGGGACCGGGGTACAAGCTCCTACGAGCATTACTTC | CASRRDRGTSSYEHYF | TRBJ2-7 | TRBV6-1 | few | NA
TGTGCCAGCAGTGGACAGTCAACGGGTGGCTACACCTTC | CASSGQSTGGYTF | TRBJ1-2 | TRBV2 | many | NA
TGTGCCAGCAGTGCTAACTCGGGGACCCCCTGTCAGTTCTTC | CASSANSGTPCQFF | TRBJ2-1 | TRBV28 | few | NA
TGCGCCAGCAGCTTGGAAGGGACAGGGTATGGCTACACCTTC | CASSLEGTGYGYTF | TRBJ1-2 | TRBV5-1 | many | TRBD1
TGTGCCAGCAGCTTAGGACAAGAGACCCAGTACTTC | CASSLGQETQYF | TRBJ2-5 | TRBV7-6 | many | NA
TGCGCCAGCATCTTGACGGGGGTCGTCCAAGAGACCCAGTGCTTC | CASILTGVVQETQCF | TRBJ2-5 | TRBV5-1 | NA | NA
TGTGCCAGCAGCGGAGGTCGGGAGGACCGCACAGATACGCAGTATTTT | CASSGGREDRTDTQYF | TRBJ2-3 | TRBV9 | NA | TRBD2
TGTGCCAGCAGCTCCGGCTTCGGGACAGGACCCACAGATACGCAGTATTTT | CASSSGFGTGPTDTQYF | TRBJ2-3 | TRBV5-6 | many | TRBD1
TGTGCCAGCAGCTCGGGGGGAGTAGCGGGGCCTGGCTACACCTTC | CASSSGGVAGPGYTF | TRBJ1-2 | TRBV7-9 | many | NA
TGTGCCAGCACTCTAAAGGGGAGTGTGCGCACCGGGGAGCTGTTTTTT | CASTLKGSVRTGELFF | TRBJ2-2 | TRBV6-1 | few | NA
TGTGCCAGCAGTGAAGGGCTAGCGGGGGGGCGGGGCACAGATACGCAGTATTTT | CASSEGLAGGRGTDTQYF | TRBJ2-3 | TRBV25-1 | many | TRBD2
TGTGCCAGCAGAGGGGCAAAGGGGAAAAATGGAAACACCATATATTTT | CASRGAKGKNGNTIYF | TRBJ1-3 | TRBV7-6 | many | NA
TGTGCCAGCGTAGAGGATTGGGGCAGGAGGGATGGCTACACCTTC | CASVEDWGRRDGYTF | TRBJ1-2 | TRBV9 | NA | NA
TGTGCCACCAGTGATTTGCATCGGGACAGGGCAATAACTGAAGCTTTCTTT | CATSDLHRDRAITEAFF | TRBJ1-1 | TRBV24-1 | many | TRBD1
TGTGCCAGCAGTGACACAGGGGGGGAGATCACAGATACGCAGTATTTT | CASSDTGGEITDTQYF | TRBJ2-3 | TRBV25-1 | many | NA
TGTGCCAGTGCTTCCGGGACAGCCAATTCACCCCTCCACTTT | CASASGTANSPLHF | TRBJ1-6 | TRBV19 | many | TRBD1